This paragraph reports one T cell receptor beta chain. Using immunoSEQ multiplex PCR, the repertoire was profiled, and TCRdb retains in-frame clones only, with some absent. The sample yields fewer than 850,000 clones, about two thirds seen once. This sample stems from a study of shared clonotypes between healthy human individuals. Germline V gene sequence: CDR1 SEHNR, CDR2 FQNEAQ (reference sequence). This CDR3 has 15 residues. The V end lost 5 bases, the J end lost 4 bases, and 17 bases lay between the germline ends. The chain links TRBV7-9 to TRBJ1-2; D not certain. The TCR originated in a woman aged 25 to 45 in good health. Sequencing input: memory CD4+ T cells sorted from blood. The sample's subset: CD45RA-negative fraction. The CDR3, as DNA: TGTGCCAGCAGCCCCGAACGAGAGGGATCCTATGGCTACACCTTC. This codes for CASSPEREGSYGYTF.